The T cell receptor (beta chain) under discussion was sequenced for a study of a mutant IDH1 vaccine in newly diagnosed glioma. Across the study: Initiation of the vaccine course occurred 4-6 weeks after radiotherapy alone, or alongside temozolomide cycles. Males made up around 62% and females about 40% of treated patients, whose mean age was around 40 years. The study, taken as a whole, reports: Seemingly, pseudoprogression had no relation to changes in the top peripheral T cell clonotypes.

The CDR3 has 15 amino acids. CDR1 is SGHDN and CDR2 is FVKESK in the germline V gene. The V gene end was trimmed by 4 bases and the J gene end by 6 bases; junction bases not matched to a gene: 11. Indicated time point: week 35, safety follow-up. A single vaccine dose contained 300 ug of mutant IDH1 20-mer peptide, and topical imiquimod was used with it. As regards this clone: Antigen specificity is unknown.

Method: immunoSEQ multiplex PCR; TCRdb's copy keeps in-frame clones and lacks some. The sample consists of 30,000 or so clones, about four fifths of them appearing once. The chain has TRBV14 and TRBJ2-7, with TRBD1 identical over 8 bases. The sequencing here drew on PBMCs, taken from a glioma patient whose treatment included an IDH1 peptide vaccine. This receptor was identified in a man aged 35-49 years with glioma. Some clones in this sample may be carry-over from other donors' samples. CDR3 protein: CASSPRAGGLTEQYF. The CDR3 DNA reads TGTGCCAGCAGCCCGCGCGCAGGGGGCCTAACCGAGCAGTACTTC.